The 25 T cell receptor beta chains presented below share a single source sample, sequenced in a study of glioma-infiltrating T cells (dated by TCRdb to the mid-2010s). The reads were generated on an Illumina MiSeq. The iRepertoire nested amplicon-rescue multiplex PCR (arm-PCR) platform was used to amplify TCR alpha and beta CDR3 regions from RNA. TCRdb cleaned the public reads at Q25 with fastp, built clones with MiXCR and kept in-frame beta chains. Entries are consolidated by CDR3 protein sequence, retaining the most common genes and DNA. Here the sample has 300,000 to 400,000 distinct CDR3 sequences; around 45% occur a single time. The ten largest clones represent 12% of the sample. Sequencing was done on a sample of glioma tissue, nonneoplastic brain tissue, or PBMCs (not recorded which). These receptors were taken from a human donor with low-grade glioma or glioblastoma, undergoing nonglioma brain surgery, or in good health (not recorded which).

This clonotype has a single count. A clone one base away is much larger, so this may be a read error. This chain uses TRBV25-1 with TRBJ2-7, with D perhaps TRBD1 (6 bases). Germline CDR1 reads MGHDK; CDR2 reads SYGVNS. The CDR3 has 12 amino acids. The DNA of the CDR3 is TGTGCCAGCGGGGGCTGGAAGGGCGAGCAGCACTTC. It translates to CASGGWKGEQHF.

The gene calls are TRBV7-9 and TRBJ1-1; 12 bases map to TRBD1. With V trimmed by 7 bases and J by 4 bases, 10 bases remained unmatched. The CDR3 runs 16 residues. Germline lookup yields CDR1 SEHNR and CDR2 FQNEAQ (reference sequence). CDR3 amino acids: CASIDGTGGFITEAFF. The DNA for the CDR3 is TGTGCCAGCATCGATGGGACAGGGGGCTTTATCACTGAAGCTTTCTTT.

In DNA form, the CDR3 reads TGTGCCAGCACTCTTCAGGCGGGGGGATCACCCCTCCACTTT. Its protein product is CASTLQAGGSPLHF. V and J are TRBV11-2 and TRBJ1-6; D possibly corresponds to TRBD1 (5 bases). This CDR3 spans 14 amino acids. V was clipped by 7 bases and J by 10 bases, with 17 bases between them. Germline CDR1 is SGHAT and CDR2 is FQNNGV.

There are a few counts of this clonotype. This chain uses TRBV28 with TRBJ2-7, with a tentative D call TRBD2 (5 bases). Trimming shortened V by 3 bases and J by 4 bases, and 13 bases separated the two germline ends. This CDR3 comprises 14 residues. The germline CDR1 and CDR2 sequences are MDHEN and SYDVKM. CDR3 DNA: TGTGCCAGCAGTTTCGGTAGCGAGACATACGAGCAGTACTTC. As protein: CASSFGSETYEQYF.

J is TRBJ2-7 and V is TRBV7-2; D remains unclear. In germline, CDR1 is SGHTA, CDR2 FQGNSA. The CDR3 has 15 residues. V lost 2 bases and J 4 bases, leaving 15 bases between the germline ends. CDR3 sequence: CASSLSGTAGYEQYF. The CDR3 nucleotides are TGTGCCAGCAGCTTATCAGGTACAGCCGGGTACGAGCAGTACTTC.

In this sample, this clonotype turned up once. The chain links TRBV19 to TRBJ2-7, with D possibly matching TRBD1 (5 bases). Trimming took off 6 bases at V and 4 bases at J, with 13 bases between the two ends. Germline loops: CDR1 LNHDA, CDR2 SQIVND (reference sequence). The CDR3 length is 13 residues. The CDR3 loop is CASSYRIEYEQYF. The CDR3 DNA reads TGTGCCAGTAGCTACAGGATAGAGTACGAGCAGTACTTC. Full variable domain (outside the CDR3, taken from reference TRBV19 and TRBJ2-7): DGGITQSPKYLFRKEGQNVTLSCEQNLNHDAMYWYRQDPGQGLRLIYYSQIVNDFQKGDIAEGYSVSREKKESFPLTVTSAQKNPTAFYLCASSYRIEYEQYFGPGTRLTVT.

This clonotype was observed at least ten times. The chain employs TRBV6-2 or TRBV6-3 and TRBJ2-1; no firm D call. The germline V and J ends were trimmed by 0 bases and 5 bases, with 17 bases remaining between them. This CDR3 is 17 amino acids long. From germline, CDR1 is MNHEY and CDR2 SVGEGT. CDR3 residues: CASSYSILHSSDNEQFF. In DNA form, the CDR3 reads TGTGCCAGCAGTTACTCGATACTCCACTCTAGTGACAATGAGCAGTTCTTC.

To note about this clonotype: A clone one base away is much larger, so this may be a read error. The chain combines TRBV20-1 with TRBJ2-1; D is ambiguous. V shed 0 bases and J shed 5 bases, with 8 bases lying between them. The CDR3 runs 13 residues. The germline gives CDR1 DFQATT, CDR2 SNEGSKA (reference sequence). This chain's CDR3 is CSAREKPHNEQFF. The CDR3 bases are TGCAGTGCTAGAGAGAAACCCCACAATGAGCAGTTCTTC.

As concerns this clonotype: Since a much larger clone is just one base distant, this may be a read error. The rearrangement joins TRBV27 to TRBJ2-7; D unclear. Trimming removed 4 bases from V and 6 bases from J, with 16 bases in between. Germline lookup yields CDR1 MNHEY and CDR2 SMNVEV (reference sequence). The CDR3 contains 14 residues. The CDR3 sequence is CASSSTRSPCEQYF. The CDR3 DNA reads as TGTGCCAGCAGTTCTACGCGTTCCCCTTGCGAGCAGTACTTC.

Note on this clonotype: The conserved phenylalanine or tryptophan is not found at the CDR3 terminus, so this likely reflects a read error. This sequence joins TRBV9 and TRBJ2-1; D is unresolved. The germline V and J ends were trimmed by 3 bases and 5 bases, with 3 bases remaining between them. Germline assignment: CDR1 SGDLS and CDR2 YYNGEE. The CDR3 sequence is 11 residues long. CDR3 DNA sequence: TGTGCCAGCAGCGGGAACAATGAGCAGTTCTTA. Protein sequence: CASSGNNEQFL.

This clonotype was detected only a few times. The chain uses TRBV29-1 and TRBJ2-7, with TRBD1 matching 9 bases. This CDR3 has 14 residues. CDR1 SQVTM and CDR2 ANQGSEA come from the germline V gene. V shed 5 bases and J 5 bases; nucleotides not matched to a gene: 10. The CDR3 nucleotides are TGCAGCGTTCGATTTCGACAGGGGGTAAACGAGCAGTACTTC. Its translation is CSVRFRQGVNEQYF.

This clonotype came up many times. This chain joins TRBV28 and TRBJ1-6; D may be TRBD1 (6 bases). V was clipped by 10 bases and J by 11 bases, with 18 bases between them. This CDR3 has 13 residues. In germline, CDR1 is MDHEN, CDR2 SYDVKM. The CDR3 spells CATHREQTAPLHF. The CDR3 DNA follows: TGTGCCACCCACAGGGAACAAACTGCACCCCTCCACTTT.

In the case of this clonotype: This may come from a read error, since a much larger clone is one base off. The CDR3 DNA follows: TGTGCCAGCAGTGATGAAGGGGCCTATGGCTACACCTTC. This sequence encodes CASSDEGAYGYTF. J is TRBJ1-2 and V is TRBV6-2 or TRBV6-3; a possible D gene is TRBD1 (5 bases). The CDR3 contains 13 residues. CDR1 is MNHEY and CDR2 is SVGEGT in the germline V gene. V was cut by 5 bases and J by 4 bases, with 11 bases left in between.

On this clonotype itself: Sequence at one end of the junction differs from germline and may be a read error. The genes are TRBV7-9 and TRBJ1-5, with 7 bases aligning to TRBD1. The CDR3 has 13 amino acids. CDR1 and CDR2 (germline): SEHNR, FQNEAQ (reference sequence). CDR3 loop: CASSSTGVQHQHF. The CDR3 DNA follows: TGTGCCAGCAGCTCAACAGGGGTTCAGCACCAGCATTTT.

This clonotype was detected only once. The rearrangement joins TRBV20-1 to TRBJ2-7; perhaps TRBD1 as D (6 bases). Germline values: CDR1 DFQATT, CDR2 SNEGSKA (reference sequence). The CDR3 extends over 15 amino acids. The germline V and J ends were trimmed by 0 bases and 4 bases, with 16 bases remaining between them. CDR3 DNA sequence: TGCAGTGCTAGAGATACACAGGGAACGGGGTACGAGCAGTACTTC. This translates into CSARDTQGTGYEQYF.

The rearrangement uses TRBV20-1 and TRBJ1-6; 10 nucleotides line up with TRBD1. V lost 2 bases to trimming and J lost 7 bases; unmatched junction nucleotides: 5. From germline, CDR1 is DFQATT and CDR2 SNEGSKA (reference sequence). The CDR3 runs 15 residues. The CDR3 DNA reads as TGCAGTGCTAGATCCCCGGGACAGGGGAATTCACCCCTCCACTTT. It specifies CSARSPGQGNSPLHF.

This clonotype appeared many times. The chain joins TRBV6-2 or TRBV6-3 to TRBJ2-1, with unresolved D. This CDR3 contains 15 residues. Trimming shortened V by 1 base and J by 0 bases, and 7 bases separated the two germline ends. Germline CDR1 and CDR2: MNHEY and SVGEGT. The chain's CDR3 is CASSYYGSSYNEQFF. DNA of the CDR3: TGTGCCAGCAGTTACTACGGTAGCTCCTACAATGAGCAGTTCTTC.

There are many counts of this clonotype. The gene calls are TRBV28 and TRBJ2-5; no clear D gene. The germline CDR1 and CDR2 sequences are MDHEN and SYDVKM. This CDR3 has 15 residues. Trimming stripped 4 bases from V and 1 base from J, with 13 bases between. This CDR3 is CASSSILTLQETQYF. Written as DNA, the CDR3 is TGTGCCAGCAGTTCCATCTTGACGCTCCAAGAGACCCAGTACTTC.

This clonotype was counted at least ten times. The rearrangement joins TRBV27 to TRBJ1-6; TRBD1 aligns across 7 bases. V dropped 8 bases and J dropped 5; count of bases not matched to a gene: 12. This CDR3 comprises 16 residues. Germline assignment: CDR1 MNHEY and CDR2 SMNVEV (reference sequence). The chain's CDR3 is CASLSYRGGNNSPLHF. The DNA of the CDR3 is TGTGCCAGCCTCTCTTACAGGGGTGGTAATAATTCACCCCTCCACTTT.

The CDR3 DNA follows: TGTGCCAGCCAACCCCCTATGACAGGGTACGAGCAGTACTTC. Its protein product is CASQPPMTGYEQYF. The chain is built from TRBV2 and TRBJ2-7, with TRBD1 identical over 7 bases. This CDR3 has 14 amino acids. V lost 8 bases, J lost 4 bases, and 11 bases stayed unmatched. Germline assignment: CDR1 SNHLY and CDR2 FYNNEI.

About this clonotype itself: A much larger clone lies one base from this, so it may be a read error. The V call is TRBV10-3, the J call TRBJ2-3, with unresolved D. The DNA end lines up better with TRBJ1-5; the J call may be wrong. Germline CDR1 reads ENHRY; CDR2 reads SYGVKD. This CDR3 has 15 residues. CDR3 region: CAISARPAVSVTQHF. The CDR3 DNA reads TGTGCCATCAGTGCGCGGCCTGCGGTGTCGGTTACGCAGCATTTT.

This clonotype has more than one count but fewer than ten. The CDR3 DNA reads as TGTGCCAGCAGCCAAAAAAAAGGCGGGACTAGAGGCAGCAATGAGCAGTTCTTC. The encoded protein is CASSQKKGGTRGSNEQFF. This chain uses TRBV4-2 with TRBJ2-1; TRBD2 matches at 8 bases. The ends lost 2 bases at V and 6 bases at J; junction bases unmatched: 15. The CDR3 has 18 residues. Per germline, CDR1 LGHNA and CDR2 YNFKEQ.

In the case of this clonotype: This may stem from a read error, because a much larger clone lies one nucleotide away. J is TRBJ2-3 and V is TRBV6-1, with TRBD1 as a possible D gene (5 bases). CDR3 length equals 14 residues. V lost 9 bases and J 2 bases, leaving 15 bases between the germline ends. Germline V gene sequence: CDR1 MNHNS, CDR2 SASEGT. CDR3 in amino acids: CARGRTSPTDTQYF. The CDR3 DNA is TGTGCCAGAGGCCGGACAAGTCCCACAGATACGCAGTATTTT.

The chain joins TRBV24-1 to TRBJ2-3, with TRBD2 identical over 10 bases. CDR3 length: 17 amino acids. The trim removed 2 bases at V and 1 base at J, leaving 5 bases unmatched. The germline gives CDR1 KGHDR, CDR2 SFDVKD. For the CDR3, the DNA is TGTGCCACCAGTGATTGGACTAGCGGACCTGGCACAGATACGCAGTATTTT. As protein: CATSDWTSGPGTDTQYF.

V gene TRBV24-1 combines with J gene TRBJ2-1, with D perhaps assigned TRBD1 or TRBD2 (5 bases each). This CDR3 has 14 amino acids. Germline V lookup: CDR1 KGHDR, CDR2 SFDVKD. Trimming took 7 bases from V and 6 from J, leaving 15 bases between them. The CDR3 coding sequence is TGTGCCACCAGAAACTCCGGGACCATCAATGAGCAGTTCTTC. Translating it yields CATRNSGTINEQFF.